This T cell receptor (beta chain) was observed in a study of T cells expressing NK-cell markers. No DNA is given; TCRdb re-called the 5' RACE reads and lists each CDR3 protein once. Its clone listing holds roughly 160,000 distinct CDR3 sequences. The CDR3 is 15 residues long. The chain has TRBV12-3 or TRBV12-4 and TRBJ2-7. The TCR was taken from a woman between 18 and 69 years old in good health. The sample taken for sequencing was blood T cells: a sorted CD56 or NKG2C T cell subset, CD4+ or CD8+ T cells, or bulk PBMC T cells (not recorded which). The CDR3: CASTPSWSLPYEQYF.